The clone carrying this TCR beta chain has a handful of counts. This sample is part of a study of blood T cell repertoires in COVID-19. Study context: From T cells, B-cell-depleted T cells, or PBMCs came the material, which was cDNA or gDNA.

Study processing details: By means of reference gene primer amplification, nucleated cell counts were estimated. Assay used: immunoSEQ multiplex PCR; TCRdb lists only in-frame clones, some missing. That table is the source of V, J and clone size, and D and trimming were worked out from the DNA. Of around 140,000 clones in the sample, approximately 80% were seen once. The origin of this receptor is a human donor in a cohort sampled during active COVID-19. The sequencing input was peripheral blood.

CDR3 bases: TGTGCCAGCAGCTCCGGGCAACCTGGGACAGGGGGTCTCGGCTACACCTTC. Protein: CASSSGQPGTGGLGYTF. This rearrangement joins TRBV7-8 to TRBJ1-2, with 11 bases aligning to TRBD1. This CDR3 comprises 17 residues. Germline lookup yields CDR1 SGHVS and CDR2 FQNEAQ. J lost 8 bases, V lost 4 bases, and 15 bases had no gene match.